Listed here is a single T cell receptor beta chain. Its matching antigen is unknown. CDR1 is WSHSY and CDR2 is SAAADI in the germline V gene. The CDR3 is made up of 13 amino acids. V dropped 7 bases and J dropped 4 bases, with 13 bases sitting between them. Primers for the PCR totalled 60 Vbeta and 13 Jbeta. Data came from immunoSEQ multiplex PCR; TCRdb stores just in-frame clones and leaves some out. The sample spans approximately 150,000 clones; the ten largest clones claim around 2.2%. These data belong to a study of cytomegalovirus exposure and HLA in healthy donors. The overall study: The early release's HLA-typed donors yielded roughly 85 million unique TCRs. Study-wide points: Among CMV-associated TCR beta chains, most appeared HLA-restricted in a later analysis.

Healthy bone marrow donors supplied every sample. These donors counted as nominally healthy when sampled, but unrecorded immune exposures were likely. Sequences were obtained from PBMCs. The chain carries TRBV10-2 and TRBJ2-5; tentatively, D is TRBD2 (6 bases). This TCR was recovered from a woman younger than 35 in good health and CMV-seronegative. CDR3 DNA sequence: TGCGCCAGCAAGGGGACTGCCTCAGAGACCCAGTACTTC. This sequence encodes CASKGTASETQYF.